The 12 T cell receptor beta chains in this list originate from one sample, sequenced in a study of T cells in Graves' hyperthyroidism and ophthalmopathy. The source material, RNA transcripts, was used to amplify TCR beta CDR3 regions. TCR CDR3 regions were first amplified by RT-PCR with HTBI primers. TCRdb passed the multiplex PCR reads through MiXCR, listing each CDR3 protein once. The sample comprises more than 300,000 distinct CDR3 sequences, less than 20% of which are singletons, and 35% to 45% rests with the top ten. Source material: blood. These receptors originate from a young man with Graves' ophthalmopathy.

Here the CDR3 reads CASSTTPVTAPGTEAFF. The CDR3 nucleotides are TGTGCCAGCAGCACCACCCCCGTAACAGCGCCGGGAACTGAAGCTTTCTTT. The rearrangement links TRBV9 to TRBJ1-1; no clear D gene. Germline loops: CDR1 SGDLS, CDR2 YYNGEE. The V and J ends lost 4 bases and 5 bases respectively, with 24 bases between them. The CDR3 contains 17 residues.

This clonotype was seen ten or more times. The chain uses TRBV7-3 and TRBJ1-2; D unclear. CDR1 and CDR2 (germline): SGHTA, FQGTGA. V was shortened by 0 bases and J by 6 bases, with 8 bases between the two germline ends. The CDR3 sequence is 13 residues long. The CDR3 here is CASSLTVQDGYTF. The CDR3 nucleotides are TGTGCCAGCAGCTTAACGGTTCAGGATGGCTACACCTTC.

This clonotype was counted a few times. This chain links TRBV24-1 with TRBJ1-2; the D gene is possibly TRBD1 (6 bases). CDR1 and CDR2 (germline): KGHDR, SFDVKD. This CDR3 is built from 14 residues. The V end was cut by 4 bases, the J end by 2 bases, with 10 bases between. In DNA form, the CDR3 reads TGTGCCACCAGTGAGTCGACAGGAAACTATGGCTACACCTTC. It encodes CATSESTGNYGYTF.

In this sample, this clonotype turned up many times. The genes are TRBV5-6 and TRBJ2-3, with D unresolved. Germline CDR1 SGHDT, CDR2 YYEEEE. Trimming took off 0 bases at V and 4 bases at J, with 6 bases between the two ends. The CDR3 has 13 residues. The CDR3 coding sequence is TGTGCCAGCAGCTTGGCCATGGCAGATACGCAGTATTTT. Protein product: CASSLAMADTQYF.

The chain recombines TRBV15 with TRBJ2-7; tentative D call: TRBD2 (7 bases). Germline V gives CDR1 LNHNV, CDR2 YYDKDF (reference sequence). The CDR3 contains 14 residues. V was trimmed by 3 bases and J by 4 bases, leaving 13 bases between them. CDR3 protein: CATSRGRGIYEQYF. Here the CDR3 DNA reads TGTGCCACCAGCAGGGGGAGGGGGATTTACGAGCAGTACTTC. Full variable domain (rest looked up from reference TRBV15 and TRBJ2-7): DAMVIQNPRYQVTQFGKPVTLSCSQTLNHNVMYWYQQKSSQAPKLLFHYYDKDFNNEADTPDNFQSRRPNTSFCFLDIRSPGLGDTAMYLCATSRGRGIYEQYFGPGTRLTVT.

This clonotype was recorded at least ten times. The chain employs TRBV10-2 and TRBJ2-7; no reliable D call. The germline V gene encodes CDR1 WSHSY and CDR2 SAAADI. V was trimmed by 5 bases and J by 3 bases, leaving 11 bases between them. The CDR3 loop spans 13 amino acids. Here the CDR3 reads CASSPGIYYEQYF. The CDR3 coding sequence is TGCGCCAGCAGTCCCGGTATCTACTACGAGCAGTACTTC.

This clonotype was seen a few times. V gene TRBV24-1 combines with J gene TRBJ2-2; D is possibly TRBD1 (5 bases). V was trimmed by 4 bases and J by 5 bases, leaving 7 bases between them. Germline V lookup: CDR1 KGHDR, CDR2 SFDVKD. The CDR3 contains 13 residues. CDR3 DNA: TGTGCCACCAGTGAGCAGGGTACCGGGGAGCTGTTTTTT. This codes for CATSEQGTGELFF.

This clonotype was detected many times. This rearrangement joins TRBV20-1 to TRBJ2-3, with D uncertain. The CDR3 is made up of 15 amino acids. Trimming pared 1 base from V and 0 bases from J, leaving 11 bases between. In germline, CDR1 is DFQATT, CDR2 SNEGSKA (reference sequence). The CDR3 DNA is TGCAGTGCTAGAGTTGGCACATACAGCACAGATACGCAGTATTTT. Its translation is CSARVGTYSTDTQYF.

The rearrangement uses TRBV28 and TRBJ2-5; perhaps TRBD2 as D (6 bases). The germline V gene encodes CDR1 MDHEN and CDR2 SYDVKM. The CDR3 contains 13 residues. V was trimmed by 5 bases and J by 5 bases, leaving 12 bases between them. The CDR3 spells CASSRGETETQYF. The CDR3 DNA follows: TGTGCCAGCAGTCGCGGGGAAACGGAGACCCAGTACTTC.

V is TRBV12-3 or TRBV12-4 and J is TRBJ1-4; possible D gene TRBD1, 5 bases. The ends were cut back, 6 bases at V and 4 bases at J, with 15 bases in the middle. The CDR3 contains 15 residues. The chain's CDR3 is CASRSPGPFNEKLFF. In DNA, the CDR3 is TGTGCCAGCAGGTCACCGGGACCGTTTAATGAAAAACTGTTTTTT.

The genes are TRBV18 and TRBJ2-4; the match to TRBD1 covers 8 bases. Germline V gives CDR1 KGHSH, CDR2 LQKENI. V gave up 5 bases and J gave up 8 bases; unmatched junction bases: 8. The CDR3 covers 14 residues. The CDR3 DNA is TGTGCCAGCTCATGGCCGGACAGGGTTGACATTCAGTACTTC. This translates into CASSWPDRVDIQYF. Supplemented by reference TRBV18 and TRBJ2-4, the full variable domain reads NAGVMQNPRHLVRRRGQEARLRCSPMKGHSHVYWYRQLPEEGLKFMVYLQKENIIDESGMPKERFSAEFPKEGPSILRIQQVVRGDSAAYFCASSWPDRVDIQYFGAGTRLSVL.

This clonotype was observed many times. This chain uses TRBV20-1 with TRBJ2-7, with D possibly TRBD1 on 5 matching bases. This CDR3 region has 14 residues. Germline V gene data show CDR1 as DFQATT and CDR2 as SNEGSKA (reference sequence). The V gene lost 6 bases and the J gene lost 0 bases, with 15 bases spanning the gap. The CDR3 region is CSAESRVGSYEQYF. Here the CDR3 DNA reads TGCAGTGCCGAAAGCAGGGTAGGCTCCTACGAGCAGTACTTC.